This T cell receptor (beta chain) was sequenced for a study of T cell responses to AZD1222 COVID-19 vaccine. Whole-study results and caveats: Among those given AZD1222, only five or six were seropositive at baseline.

Note on this clone: No antigen is known for it.

TCRdb keeps only in-frame clones here, not all; method: immunoSEQ multiplex PCR. The repertoire includes about 82,000 clones, around nine tenths of them detected once, and roughly 5% sits in the top ten. The sample here was peripheral blood, taken on day 0 of AZD1222 vaccination. The sequence came from an adult in good health.

The CDR3 DNA sequence: TGTGCCAGTAGTACCCGACAGGGATCCGCGGACGAGCAGTACTTC. Amino acid sequence: CASSTRQGSADEQYF. The chain joins TRBV19 to TRBJ2-7; 7 bases fit TRBD1. V was pared by 4 bases and J by 5 bases, with 11 bases of the junction left unmatched. The CDR3 extends over 15 amino acids. Per germline, CDR1 LNHDA and CDR2 SQIVND (reference sequence).